Reported below is one T cell receptor (beta chain). The J segment lost 3 bases and the V segment lost 6 bases, leaving 6 bases of the junction unmatched. Per the germline V gene, CDR1 is MNHNY and CDR2 is SVGAGI (reference sequence). The CDR3 covers 14 residues. Assay used: immunoSEQ multiplex PCR; TCRdb lists only in-frame clones, some missing. The sample has about 320,000 clones, roughly 87% seen once. The data originate from a study of blood T cell repertoires in COVID-19. About the study: There were acute and convalescent COVID-19 samples, and they came from the United States, Italy and Spain. In each case, the material was cDNA or gDNA derived from T cells, B-cell-depleted T cells, or PBMCs.

The cohort comprised adults aged roughly 18 to 95 years residing in 20 to 30 US areas. Source material: PBMCs or T cells enriched from blood (not recorded which). The rearrangement uses TRBV6-6 and TRBJ1-1; 8 bases are shared with TRBD1. This TCR came from a woman between 18 and 29 years old who had recovered from COVID-19. CDR3 bases: TGTGCCAGCAGGGACAGGGTGGGGGACACTGAAGCTTTCTTT. Protein: CASRDRVGDTEAFF.